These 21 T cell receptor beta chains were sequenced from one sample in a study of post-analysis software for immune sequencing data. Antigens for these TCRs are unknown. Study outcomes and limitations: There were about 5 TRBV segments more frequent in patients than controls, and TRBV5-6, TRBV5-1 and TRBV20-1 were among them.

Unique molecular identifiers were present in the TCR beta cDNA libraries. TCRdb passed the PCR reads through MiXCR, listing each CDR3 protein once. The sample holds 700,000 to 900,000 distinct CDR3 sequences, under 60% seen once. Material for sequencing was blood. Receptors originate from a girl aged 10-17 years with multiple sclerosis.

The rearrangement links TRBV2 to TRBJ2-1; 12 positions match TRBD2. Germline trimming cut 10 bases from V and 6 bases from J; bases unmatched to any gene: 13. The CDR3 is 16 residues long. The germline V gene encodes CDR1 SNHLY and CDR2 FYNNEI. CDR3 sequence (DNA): TGTGCCACCACGACTAGCGGGAGACCTCAATCCAATGAGCAGTTCTTC. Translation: CATTTSGRPQSNEQFF.

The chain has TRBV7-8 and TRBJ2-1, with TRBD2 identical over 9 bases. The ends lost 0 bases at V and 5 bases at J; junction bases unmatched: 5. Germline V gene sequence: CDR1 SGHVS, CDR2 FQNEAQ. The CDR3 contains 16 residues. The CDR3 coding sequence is TGTGCCAGCAGCTTAGCGAGACTAGCGGCCAACAATGAGCAGTTCTTC. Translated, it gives CASSLARLAANNEQFF.

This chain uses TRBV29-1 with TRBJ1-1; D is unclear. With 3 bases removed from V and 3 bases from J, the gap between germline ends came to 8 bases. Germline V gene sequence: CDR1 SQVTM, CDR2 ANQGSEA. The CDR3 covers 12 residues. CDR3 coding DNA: TGCAGCGTTGAGAGTTTTGACACTGAAGCTTTCTTT. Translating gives CSVESFDTEAFF.

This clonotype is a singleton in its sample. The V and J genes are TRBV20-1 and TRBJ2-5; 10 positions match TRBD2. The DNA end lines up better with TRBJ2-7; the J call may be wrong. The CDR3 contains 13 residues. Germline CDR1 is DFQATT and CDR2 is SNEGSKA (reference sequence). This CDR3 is CSARPSGSGEQYF. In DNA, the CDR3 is TGCAGTGCTAGACCTAGCGGGAGTGGCGAGCAGTACTTC.

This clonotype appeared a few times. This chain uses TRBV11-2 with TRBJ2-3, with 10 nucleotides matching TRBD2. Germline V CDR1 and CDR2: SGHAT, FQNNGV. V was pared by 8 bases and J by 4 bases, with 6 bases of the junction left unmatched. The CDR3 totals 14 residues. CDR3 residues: CASSSGRAADTQYF. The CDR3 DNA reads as TGTGCCAGCTCAAGCGGGAGGGCAGCAGATACGCAGTATTTT.

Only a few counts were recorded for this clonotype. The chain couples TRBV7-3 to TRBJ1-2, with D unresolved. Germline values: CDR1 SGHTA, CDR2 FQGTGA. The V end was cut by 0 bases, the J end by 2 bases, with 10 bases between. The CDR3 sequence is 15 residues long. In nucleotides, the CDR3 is TGTGCCAGCAGCTTAACGCGGATGGGGAACTATGGCTACACCTTC. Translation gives CASSLTRMGNYGYTF.

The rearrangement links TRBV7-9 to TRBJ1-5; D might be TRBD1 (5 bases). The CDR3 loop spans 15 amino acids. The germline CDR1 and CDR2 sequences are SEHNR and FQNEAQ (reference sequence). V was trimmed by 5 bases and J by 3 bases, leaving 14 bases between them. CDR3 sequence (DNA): TGTGCCAGCAGCCGTGGCGGGGGGTTCAATCAGCCCCAGCATTTT. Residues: CASSRGGGFNQPQHF.

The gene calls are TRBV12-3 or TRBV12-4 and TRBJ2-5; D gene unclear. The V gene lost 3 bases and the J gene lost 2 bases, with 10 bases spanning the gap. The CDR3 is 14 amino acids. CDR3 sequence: CASSFKVQQETQYF. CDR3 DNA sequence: TGTGCCAGCAGTTTCAAGGTTCAGCAAGAGACCCAGTACTTC.

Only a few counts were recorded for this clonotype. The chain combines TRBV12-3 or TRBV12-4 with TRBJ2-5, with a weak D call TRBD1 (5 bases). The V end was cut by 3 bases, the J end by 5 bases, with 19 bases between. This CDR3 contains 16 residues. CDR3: CASSLVGRVGQETQYF. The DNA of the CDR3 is TGTGCCAGCAGTTTGGTCGGCAGGGTTGGCCAGGAGACCCAGTACTTC.

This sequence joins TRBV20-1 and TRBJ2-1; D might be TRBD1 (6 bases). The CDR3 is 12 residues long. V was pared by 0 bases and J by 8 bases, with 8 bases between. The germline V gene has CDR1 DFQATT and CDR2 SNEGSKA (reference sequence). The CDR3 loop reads CSARDTGYEQFF. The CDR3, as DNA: TGCAGTGCTAGAGATACAGGGTATGAGCAGTTCTTC.

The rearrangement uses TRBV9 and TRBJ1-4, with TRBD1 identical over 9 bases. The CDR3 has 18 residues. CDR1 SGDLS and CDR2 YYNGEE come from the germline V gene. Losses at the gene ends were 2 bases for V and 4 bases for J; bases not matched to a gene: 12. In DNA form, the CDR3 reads TGTGCCAGCAGCGTCGGGACAGGGAGCCCACGAAATAATGAAAAACTGTTTTTT. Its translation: CASSVGTGSPRNNEKLFF.

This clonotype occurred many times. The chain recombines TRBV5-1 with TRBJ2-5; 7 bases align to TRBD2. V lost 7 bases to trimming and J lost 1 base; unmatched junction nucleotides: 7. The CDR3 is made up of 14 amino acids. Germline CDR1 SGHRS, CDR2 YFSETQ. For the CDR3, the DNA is TGCGCCAGCGGACACAGCGGGGTCCAAGAGACCCAGTACTTC. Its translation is CASGHSGVQETQYF.

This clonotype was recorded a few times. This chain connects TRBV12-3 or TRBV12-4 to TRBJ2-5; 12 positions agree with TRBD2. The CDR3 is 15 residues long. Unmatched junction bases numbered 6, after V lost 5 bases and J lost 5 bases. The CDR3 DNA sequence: TGTGCCAGCAGTGTACTAGCGGGAGGTTGGGAGACCCAGTACTTC. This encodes CASSVLAGGWETQYF.

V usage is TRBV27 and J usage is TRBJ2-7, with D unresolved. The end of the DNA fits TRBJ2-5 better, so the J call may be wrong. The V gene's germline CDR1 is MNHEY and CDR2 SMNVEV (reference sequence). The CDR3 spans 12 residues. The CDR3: CASGKHGETQYF. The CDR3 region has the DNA TGTGCCAGCGGGAAGCACGGCGAGACCCAGTACTTC.

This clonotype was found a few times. DNA for the CDR3: TGTGCCATCCTAACAGGAGCGAACACTGAAGCTTTCTTT. Protein: CAILTGANTEAFF. The chain recombines TRBV6-6 with TRBJ1-1; possibly TRBD1 for D (5 bases). CDR1 and CDR2 from the germline V gene are MNHNY and SVGAGI (reference sequence). V was cut by 10 bases and J by 1 base, with 13 bases left in between. There are 13 residues in the CDR3.

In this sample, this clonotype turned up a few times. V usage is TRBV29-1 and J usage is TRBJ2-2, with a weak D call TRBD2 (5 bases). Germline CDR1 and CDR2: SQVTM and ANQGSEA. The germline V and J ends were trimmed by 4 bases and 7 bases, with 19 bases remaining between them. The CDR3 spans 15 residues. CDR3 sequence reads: CSVVDWLEGGGELFF. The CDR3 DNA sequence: TGCAGCGTTGTCGATTGGCTAGAAGGAGGCGGGGAGCTGTTTTTT.

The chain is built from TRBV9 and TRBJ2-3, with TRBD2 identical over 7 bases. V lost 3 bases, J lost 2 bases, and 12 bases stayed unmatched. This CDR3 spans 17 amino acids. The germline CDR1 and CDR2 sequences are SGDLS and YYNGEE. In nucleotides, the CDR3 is TGTGCCAGCAGCGGAGGGTCGTATAGCGGGTACACAGATACGCAGTATTTT. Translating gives CASSGGSYSGYTDTQYF.

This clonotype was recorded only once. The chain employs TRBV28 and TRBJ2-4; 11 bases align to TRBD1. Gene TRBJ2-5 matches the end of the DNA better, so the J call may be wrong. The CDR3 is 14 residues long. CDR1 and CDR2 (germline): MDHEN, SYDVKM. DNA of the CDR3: TGTGCCAGCAGGGACAGGGGGCTGAAGGAGACCCAGTACTTC. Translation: CASRDRGLKETQYF.

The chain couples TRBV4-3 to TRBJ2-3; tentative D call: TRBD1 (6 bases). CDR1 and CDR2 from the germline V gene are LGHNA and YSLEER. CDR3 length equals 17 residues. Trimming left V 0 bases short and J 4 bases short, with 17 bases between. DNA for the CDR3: TGCGCCAGCAGCCAAGATCCCGCAGGGGAGTTCGCAGATACGCAGTATTTT. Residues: CASSQDPAGEFADTQYF.

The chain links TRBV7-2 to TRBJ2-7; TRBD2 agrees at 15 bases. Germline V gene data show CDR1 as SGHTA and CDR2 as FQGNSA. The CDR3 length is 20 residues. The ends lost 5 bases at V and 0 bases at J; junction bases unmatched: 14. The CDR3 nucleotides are TGTGCCAGCAGCCTTTATGCCGGGACTAGCGGGAGGCTGAGCTCCTACGAGCAGTACTTC. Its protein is CASSLYAGTSGRLSSYEQYF.

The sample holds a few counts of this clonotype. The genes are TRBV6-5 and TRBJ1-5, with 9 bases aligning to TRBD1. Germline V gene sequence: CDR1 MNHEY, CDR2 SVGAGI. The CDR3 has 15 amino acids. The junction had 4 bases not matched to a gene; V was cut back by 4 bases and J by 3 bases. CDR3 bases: TGTGCCAGCAGTTTGGGGACAGGGTACAATCAGCCCCAGCATTTT. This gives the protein CASSLGTGYNQPQHF.